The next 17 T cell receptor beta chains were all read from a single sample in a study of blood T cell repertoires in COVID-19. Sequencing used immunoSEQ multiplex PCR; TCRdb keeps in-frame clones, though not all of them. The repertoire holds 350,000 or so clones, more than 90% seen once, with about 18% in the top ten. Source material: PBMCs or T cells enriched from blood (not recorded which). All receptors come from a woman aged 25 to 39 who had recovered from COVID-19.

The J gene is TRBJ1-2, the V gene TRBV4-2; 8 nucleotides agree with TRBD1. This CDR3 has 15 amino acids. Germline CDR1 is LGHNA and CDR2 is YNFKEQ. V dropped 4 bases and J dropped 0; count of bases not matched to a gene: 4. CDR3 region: CASSPGDRTNYGYTF. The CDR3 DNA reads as TGTGCCAGCAGCCCAGGGGACAGGACTAACTATGGCTACACCTTC.

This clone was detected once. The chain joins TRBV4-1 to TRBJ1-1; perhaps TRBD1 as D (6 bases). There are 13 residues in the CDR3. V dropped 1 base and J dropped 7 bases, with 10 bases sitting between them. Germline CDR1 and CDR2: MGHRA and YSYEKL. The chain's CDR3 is CASSQAQGYEAFF. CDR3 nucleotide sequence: TGCGCCAGCAGCCAAGCACAGGGCTATGAAGCTTTCTTT.

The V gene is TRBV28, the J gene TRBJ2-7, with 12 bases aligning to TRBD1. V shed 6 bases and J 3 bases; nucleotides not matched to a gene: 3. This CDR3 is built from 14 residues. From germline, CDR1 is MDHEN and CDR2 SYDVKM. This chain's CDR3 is CASRGTGGIYEQYF. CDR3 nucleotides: TGTGCCAGCAGGGGGACAGGGGGCATCTACGAGCAGTACTTC.

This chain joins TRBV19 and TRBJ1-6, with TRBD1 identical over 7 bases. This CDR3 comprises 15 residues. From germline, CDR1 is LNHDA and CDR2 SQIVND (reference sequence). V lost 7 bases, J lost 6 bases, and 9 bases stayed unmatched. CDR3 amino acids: CASTEGDRFNSPLHF. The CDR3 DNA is TGTGCCAGTACCGAAGGGGACAGATTTAATTCACCCCTCCACTTT.

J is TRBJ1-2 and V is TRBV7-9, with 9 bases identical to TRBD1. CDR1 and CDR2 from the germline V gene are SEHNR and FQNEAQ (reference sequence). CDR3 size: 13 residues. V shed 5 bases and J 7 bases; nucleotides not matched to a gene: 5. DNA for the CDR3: TGTGCCAGCAGCGTACAGGGGGCCGGTGGCTACACCTTC. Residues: CASSVQGAGGYTF.

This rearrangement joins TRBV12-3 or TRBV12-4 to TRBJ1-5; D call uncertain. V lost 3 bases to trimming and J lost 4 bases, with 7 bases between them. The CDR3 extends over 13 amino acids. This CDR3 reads CASSFGLNQPQHF. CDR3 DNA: TGTGCCAGCAGTTTCGGGTTAAATCAGCCCCAGCATTTT.

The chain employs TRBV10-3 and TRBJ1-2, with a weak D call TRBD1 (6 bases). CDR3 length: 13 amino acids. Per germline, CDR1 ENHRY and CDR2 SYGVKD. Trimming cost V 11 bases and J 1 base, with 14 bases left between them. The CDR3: CAARGADNYGYTF. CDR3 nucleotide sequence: TGTGCCGCCAGGGGTGCGGATAACTATGGCTACACCTTC.

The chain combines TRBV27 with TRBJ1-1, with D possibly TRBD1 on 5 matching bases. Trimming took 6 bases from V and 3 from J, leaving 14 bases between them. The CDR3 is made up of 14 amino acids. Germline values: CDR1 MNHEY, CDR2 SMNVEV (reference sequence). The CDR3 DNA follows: TGTGCCAGCAGGGTAGGGCAGGGTTACACTGAAGCTTTCTTT. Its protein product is CASRVGQGYTEAFF.

CDR3 DNA: TGTGCCACCACAGGGTCGACAGGAAACACCATATATTTT. This codes for CATTGSTGNTIYF. The chain carries TRBV19 and TRBJ1-3, with D possibly TRBD1 on 6 matching bases. The CDR3 contains 13 residues. Germline assignment: CDR1 LNHDA and CDR2 SQIVND (reference sequence). The ends were cut back, 10 bases at V and 4 bases at J, with 14 bases in the middle.

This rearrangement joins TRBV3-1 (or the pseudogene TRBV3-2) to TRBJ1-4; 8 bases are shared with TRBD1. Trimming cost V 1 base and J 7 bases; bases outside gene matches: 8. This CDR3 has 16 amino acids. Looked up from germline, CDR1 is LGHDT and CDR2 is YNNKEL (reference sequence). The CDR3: CASSQGTGSLGEKLFF. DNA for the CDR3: TGTGCCAGCAGCCAAGGGACAGGGTCCCTGGGTGAAAAACTGTTTTTT.

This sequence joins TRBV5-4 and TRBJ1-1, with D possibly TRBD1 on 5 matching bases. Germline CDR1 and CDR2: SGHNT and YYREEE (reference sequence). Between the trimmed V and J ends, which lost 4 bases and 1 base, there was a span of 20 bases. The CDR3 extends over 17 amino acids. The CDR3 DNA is TGTGCCAGCAGCAAGGGTTTTCGACAGATTGAGAACACTGAAGCTTTCTTT. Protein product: CASSKGFRQIENTEAFF.

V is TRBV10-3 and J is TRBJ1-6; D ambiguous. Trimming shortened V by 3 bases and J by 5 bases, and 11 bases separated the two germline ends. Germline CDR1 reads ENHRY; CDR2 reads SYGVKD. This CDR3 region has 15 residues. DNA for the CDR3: TGTGCCATCAGTGAAGGAGGGCCCAATAATTCACCCCTCCACTTT. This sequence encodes CAISEGGPNNSPLHF.

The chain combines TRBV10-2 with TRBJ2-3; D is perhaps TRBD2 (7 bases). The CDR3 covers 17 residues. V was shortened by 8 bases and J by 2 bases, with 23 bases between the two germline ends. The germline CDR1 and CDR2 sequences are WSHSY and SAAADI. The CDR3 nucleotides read TGCGCCAGCCGAGAGGGGGGCCGTCGACTAGCCACAGATACGCAGTATTTT. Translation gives CASREGGRRLATDTQYF.

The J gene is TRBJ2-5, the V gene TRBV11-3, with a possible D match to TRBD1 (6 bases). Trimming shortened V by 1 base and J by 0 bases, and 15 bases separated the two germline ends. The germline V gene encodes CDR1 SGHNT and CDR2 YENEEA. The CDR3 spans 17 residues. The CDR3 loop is CASSLGSWGPDQETQYF. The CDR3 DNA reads TGTGCCAGCAGCTTAGGTTCCTGGGGGCCGGACCAAGAGACCCAGTACTTC.

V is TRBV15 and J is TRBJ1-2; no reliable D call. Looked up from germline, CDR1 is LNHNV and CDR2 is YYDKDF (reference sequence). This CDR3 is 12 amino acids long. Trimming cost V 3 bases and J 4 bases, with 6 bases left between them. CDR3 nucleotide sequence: TGTGCCACCAGCAGGGAGGGCTATGGCTACACCTTC. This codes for CATSREGYGYTF.

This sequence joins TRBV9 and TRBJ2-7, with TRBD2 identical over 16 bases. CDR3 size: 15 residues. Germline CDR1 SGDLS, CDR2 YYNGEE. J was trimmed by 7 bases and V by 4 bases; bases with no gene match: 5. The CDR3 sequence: CASSPPGLAGGEQYF. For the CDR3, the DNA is TGTGCCAGCAGCCCACCGGGACTAGCGGGGGGGGAGCAGTACTTC.

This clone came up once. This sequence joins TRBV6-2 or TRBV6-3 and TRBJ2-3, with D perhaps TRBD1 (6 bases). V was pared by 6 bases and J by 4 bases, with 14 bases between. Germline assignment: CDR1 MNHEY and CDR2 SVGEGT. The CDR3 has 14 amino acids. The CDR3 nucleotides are TGTGCCAGCAGCCCCCGGACAGCAGCAGATACGCAGTATTTT. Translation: CASSPRTAADTQYF.